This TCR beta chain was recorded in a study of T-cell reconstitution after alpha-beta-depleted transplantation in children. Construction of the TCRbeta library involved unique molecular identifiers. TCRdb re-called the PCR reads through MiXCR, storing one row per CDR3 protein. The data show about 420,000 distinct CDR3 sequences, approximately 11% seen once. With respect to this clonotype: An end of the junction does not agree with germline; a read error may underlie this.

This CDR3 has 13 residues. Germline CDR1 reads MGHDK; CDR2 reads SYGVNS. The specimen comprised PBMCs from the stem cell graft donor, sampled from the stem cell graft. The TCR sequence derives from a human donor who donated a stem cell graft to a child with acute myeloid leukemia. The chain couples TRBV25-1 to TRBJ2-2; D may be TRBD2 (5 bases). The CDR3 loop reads CASRMPNTGEPFF. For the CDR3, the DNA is TGTGCCAGCCGAATGCCTAACACCGGGGAGCCGTTTTTT.